Each of the 18 T cell receptor beta chains below was sequenced from the same sample in a study of cytomegalovirus exposure and HLA in healthy donors. Primers included in the PCR were 60 Vbeta and 13 Jbeta primers. The data were produced by immunoSEQ multiplex PCR, yet TCRdb's version contains in-frame clones alone and is incomplete. The sample records about 150,000 clones, 75% being singletons. The material sequenced was PBMCs. The receptors were gathered from a man aged 18 to 30 in good health and CMV-seropositive.

This chain links TRBV27 with TRBJ2-5; maybe TRBD1 (6 bases). Germline lookup yields CDR1 MNHEY and CDR2 SMNVEV (reference sequence). The CDR3 runs to 15 residues. V gave up 6 bases and J gave up 1 base, with 15 bases separating them. The CDR3 sequence is CASSPFQGIQETQYF. In DNA form, the CDR3 reads TGTGCCAGCAGCCCCTTCCAGGGGATCCAAGAGACCCAGTACTTC.

The sample holds one count of this clone. This sequence joins TRBV13 and TRBJ2-1; 7 nucleotides line up with TRBD2. The V and J ends lost 5 bases and 10 bases, in that order; junction bases with no gene match: 11. The V gene's germline CDR1 is PRHDT and CDR2 FYEKMQ (reference sequence). The CDR3 spans 14 residues. CDR3 residues: CASSGGAGREEQFF. CDR3 DNA: TGTGCCAGCAGCGGGGGAGCAGGGAGGGAGGAGCAGTTCTTC.

This chain uses TRBV6-7 with TRBJ1-1; 10 positions match TRBD1. TRBV6-7 is an ORF; its function is uncertain. Trimming cost V 5 bases and J 7 bases; bases outside gene matches: 10. This CDR3 spans 15 amino acids. The CDR3 protein is CASSHGQGVPGEAFF. For the CDR3, the DNA is TGTGCCAGCAGTCACGGACAGGGGGTGCCAGGTGAAGCTTTCTTT.

A few counts support this clone. V is TRBV30 and J is TRBJ1-2, with 10 nucleotides matching TRBD1. Per germline, CDR1 GTSNPN and CDR2 SVGIG (reference sequence). The CDR3 is 15 amino acids. Germline trimming cut 6 bases from V and 3 bases from J; bases unmatched to any gene: 10. The CDR3 protein is CACPRTGGKDYGYTF. DNA of the CDR3: TGTGCCTGCCCCCGGACAGGGGGAAAGGACTATGGCTACACCTTC.

The chain employs TRBV28 and TRBJ1-2; the D is unclear. The CDR3 contains 14 residues. Germline lookup yields CDR1 MDHEN and CDR2 SYDVKM. Trimming stripped 5 bases from V and 1 base from J, with 11 bases between. The DNA for the CDR3 is TGTGCCAGCAGTACACGGCGGGGTAACTATGGCTACACCTTC. Amino acid sequence: CASSTRRGNYGYTF.

The J gene is TRBJ1-1, the V gene TRBV6-5; possible D gene TRBD1, 5 bases. Germline loops: CDR1 MNHEY, CDR2 SVGAGI. With 2 bases removed from V and 1 base from J, the gap between germline ends came to 8 bases. This CDR3 spans 14 amino acids. The CDR3 DNA reads TGTGCCAGCAGTTACCCCGGACAGAACACTGAAGCTTTCTTT. Encoded protein: CASSYPGQNTEAFF.

This clone was counted only a few times. V is TRBV18 and J is TRBJ2-1; 7 bases fit TRBD2. The CDR3 covers 16 residues. Germline CDR1 reads KGHSH; CDR2 reads LQKENI. The junction had 11 bases not matched to a gene; V was cut back by 2 bases and J by 7 bases. CDR3 in DNA: TGTGCCAGCTCACCAGGTGGGGCGGGAGTGTTTAATGAGCAGTTCTTC. It yields the protein CASSPGGAGVFNEQFF.

The genes are TRBV7-9 and TRBJ1-4; possibly TRBD1 for D (5 bases). With 4 bases removed from V and 11 bases from J, the gap between germline ends came to 11 bases. In germline, CDR1 is SEHNR, CDR2 FQNEAQ (reference sequence). The length of the CDR3 is 12 residues. DNA for the CDR3: TGTGCCAGCAGCTCCAGGGTCGGGAAACTGTTTTTT. This sequence encodes CASSSRVGKLFF.

The gene calls are TRBV19 and TRBJ2-5; D is perhaps TRBD2 (6 bases). This CDR3 comprises 14 residues. V shed 5 bases and J shed 4 bases, with 14 bases lying between them. Germline CDR1 LNHDA, CDR2 SQIVND (reference sequence). The CDR3 protein is CASSHRGNPETQYF. The CDR3 DNA reads as TGTGCCAGTAGTCATCGGGGGAACCCAGAGACCCAGTACTTC.

This rearrangement joins TRBV18 to TRBJ2-7, with D hard to call. V was shortened by 6 bases and J by 2 bases, with 14 bases between the two germline ends. This CDR3 spans 14 amino acids. Germline-derived CDR1 and CDR2 are KGHSH and LQKENI. The CDR3 region is CASSGMSPAYEQYF. The DNA for the CDR3 is TGTGCCAGCTCGGGCATGAGCCCCGCCTACGAGCAGTACTTC.

This clone has just a few counts. The chain uses TRBV19 and TRBJ2-2, with TRBD2 matching over 11 bases. Trimming removed 5 bases from V and 3 bases from J; junction bases left unmatched: 5. The CDR3 length is 16 residues. CDR1 is LNHDA, CDR2 SQIVND, per germline (reference sequence). CDR3 sequence (DNA): TGTGCCAGTAGTTCCACTAGCGGGAGATACACCGGGGAGCTGTTTTTT. Translated, it gives CASSSTSGRYTGELFF.

The genes are TRBV27 and TRBJ2-5; D ambiguous. The CDR3 is made up of 14 amino acids. The ends were cut back, 6 bases at V and 11 bases at J, with 22 bases in the middle. The germline gives CDR1 MNHEY, CDR2 SMNVEV (reference sequence). CDR3 loop: CASRTNWFSDEQYF. The CDR3 coding sequence is TGTGCCAGCAGAACTAACTGGTTTTCGGATGAGCAGTACTTC.

The rearrangement joins TRBV7-2 to TRBJ2-1; no reliable D call. CDR1 SGHTA and CDR2 FQGNSA come from the germline V gene. CDR3 length: 12 residues. The germline V and J ends were trimmed by 0 bases and 10 bases, with 7 bases remaining between them. The CDR3 loop is CASSLASREQFF. The CDR3 DNA reads as TGTGCCAGCAGCTTAGCGAGCAGGGAGCAGTTCTTC.

CDR3 residues: CASRGQLAGTARNEQFF. In DNA form, the CDR3 reads TGTGCCAGCAGGGGACAACTAGCGGGGACGGCTAGGAATGAGCAGTTCTTC. V usage is TRBV27 and J usage is TRBJ2-1; 10 bases align to TRBD2. This CDR3 region has 17 residues. Germline V lookup: CDR1 MNHEY, CDR2 SMNVEV (reference sequence). V was pared by 6 bases and J by 7 bases, with 15 bases of the junction left unmatched.

The gene calls are TRBV19 and TRBJ2-3; 8 bases align to TRBD2. J was trimmed by 0 bases and V by 0 bases; bases with no gene match: 5. Germline V lookup: CDR1 LNHDA, CDR2 SQIVND (reference sequence). The CDR3 has 17 residues. CDR3 region: CASSIDRSGASTDTQYF. The CDR3 region has the DNA TGTGCCAGTAGTATAGATCGTAGCGGGGCCAGCACAGATACGCAGTATTTT.

The rearrangement uses TRBV28 and TRBJ2-3; 7 nucleotides match TRBD1. In germline, CDR1 is MDHEN, CDR2 SYDVKM. The CDR3 sequence is 13 residues long. The V gene end was trimmed by 5 bases and the J gene end by 6 bases; junction bases not matched to a gene: 5. CDR3 nucleotides: TGTGCCAGCAGTAACTCCAGGGGGGATACGCAGTATTTT. As protein: CASSNSRGDTQYF.

In its sample, this clone was seen a few times. DNA for the CDR3: TGCGCCAGCAGCCAAGATCGGGGGGAAGGGCGAGAGCAGTACTTC. This translates into CASSQDRGEGREQYF. This chain connects TRBV4-1 to TRBJ2-7, with 7 bases that match TRBD2. This CDR3 spans 15 amino acids. J was trimmed by 7 bases and V by 0 bases; bases with no gene match: 9. CDR1 and CDR2 from the germline V gene are MGHRA and YSYEKL.

The gene calls are TRBV5-1 and TRBJ2-7; unclear D gene. This CDR3 is 13 amino acids long. Germline CDR1 is SGHRS and CDR2 is YFSETQ. V was pared by 4 bases and J by 2 bases, with 10 bases between. The CDR3 region is CASSRGQPYEQYF. As DNA, the CDR3 is TGCGCCAGCAGCCGCGGCCAACCCTACGAGCAGTACTTC. Full variable domain (missing parts from reference TRBV5-1 and TRBJ2-7): KAGVTQTPRYLIKTRGQQVTLSCSPISGHRSVSWYQQTPGQGLQFLFEYFSETQRNKGNFPGRFSGRQFSNSRSEMNVSTLELGDSALYLCASSRGQPYEQYFGPGTRLTVT.